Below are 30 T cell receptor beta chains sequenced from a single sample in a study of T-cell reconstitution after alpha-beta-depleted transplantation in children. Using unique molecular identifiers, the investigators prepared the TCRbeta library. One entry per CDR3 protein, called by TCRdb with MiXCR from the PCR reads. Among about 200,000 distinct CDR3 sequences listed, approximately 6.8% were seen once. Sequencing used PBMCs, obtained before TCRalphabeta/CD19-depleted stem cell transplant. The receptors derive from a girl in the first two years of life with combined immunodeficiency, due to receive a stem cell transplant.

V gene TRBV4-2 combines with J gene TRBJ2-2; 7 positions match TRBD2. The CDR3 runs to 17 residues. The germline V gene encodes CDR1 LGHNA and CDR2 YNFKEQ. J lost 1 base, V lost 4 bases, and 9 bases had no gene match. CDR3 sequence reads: CASSLKLAGVNTGELFF. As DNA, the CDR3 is TGTGCCAGCAGCCTTAAGCTGGCGGGAGTGAACACCGGGGAGCTGTTTTTT.

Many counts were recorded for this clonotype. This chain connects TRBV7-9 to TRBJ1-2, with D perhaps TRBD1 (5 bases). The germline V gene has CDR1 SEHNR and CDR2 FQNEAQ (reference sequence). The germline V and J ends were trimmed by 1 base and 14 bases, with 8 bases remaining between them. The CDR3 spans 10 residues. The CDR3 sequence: CASSLVAGTF. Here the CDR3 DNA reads TGTGCCAGCAGCTTAGTGGCAGGGACCTTC. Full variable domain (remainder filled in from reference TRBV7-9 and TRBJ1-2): DTGVSQNPRHKITKRGQNVTFRCDPISEHNRLYWYRQTLGQGPEFLTYFQNEAQLEKSRLLSDRFSAERPKGSFSTLEIQRTEQGDSAMYLCASSLVAGTFGSGTRLTVV.

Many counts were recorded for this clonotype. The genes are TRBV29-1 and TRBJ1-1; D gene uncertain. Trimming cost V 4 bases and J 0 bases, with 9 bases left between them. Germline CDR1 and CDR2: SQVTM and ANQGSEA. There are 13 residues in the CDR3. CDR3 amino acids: CSVARDMNTEAFF. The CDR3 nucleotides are TGCAGCGTTGCCCGGGATATGAACACTGAAGCTTTCTTT.

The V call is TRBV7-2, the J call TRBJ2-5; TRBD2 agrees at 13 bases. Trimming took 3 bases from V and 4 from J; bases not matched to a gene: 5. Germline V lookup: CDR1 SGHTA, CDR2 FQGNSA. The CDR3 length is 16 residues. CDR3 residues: CASSLWGTSGVETQYF. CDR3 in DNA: TGTGCCAGCAGCTTGTGGGGGACTAGCGGGGTAGAGACCCAGTACTTC.

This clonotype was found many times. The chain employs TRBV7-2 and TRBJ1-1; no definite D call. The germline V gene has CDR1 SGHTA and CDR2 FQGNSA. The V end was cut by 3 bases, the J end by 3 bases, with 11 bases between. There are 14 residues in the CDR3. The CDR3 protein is CASSFSPGDTEAFF. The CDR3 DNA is TGTGCCAGCAGCTTTAGCCCGGGTGACACTGAAGCTTTCTTT. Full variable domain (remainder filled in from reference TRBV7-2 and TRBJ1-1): GAGVSQSPSNKVTEKGKDVELRCDPISGHTALYWYRQSLGQGLEFLIYFQGNSAPDKSGLPSDRFSAERTGGSVSTLTIQRTQQEDSAVYLCASSFSPGDTEAFFGQGTRLTVV.

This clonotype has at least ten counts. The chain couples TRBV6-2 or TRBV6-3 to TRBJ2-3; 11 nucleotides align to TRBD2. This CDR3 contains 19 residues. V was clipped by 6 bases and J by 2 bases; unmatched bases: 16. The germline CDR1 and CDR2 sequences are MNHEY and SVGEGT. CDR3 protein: CASSKLVTSGEIPTDTQYF. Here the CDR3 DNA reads TGTGCCAGCAGCAAACTCGTGACTAGCGGGGAAATCCCCACAGATACGCAGTATTTT.

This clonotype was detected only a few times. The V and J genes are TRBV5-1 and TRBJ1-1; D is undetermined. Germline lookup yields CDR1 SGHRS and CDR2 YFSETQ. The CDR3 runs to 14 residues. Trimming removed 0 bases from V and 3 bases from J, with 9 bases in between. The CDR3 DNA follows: TGCGCCAGCAGCTTGGGGGTCGGGGACACTGAAGCTTTCTTT. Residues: CASSLGVGDTEAFF.

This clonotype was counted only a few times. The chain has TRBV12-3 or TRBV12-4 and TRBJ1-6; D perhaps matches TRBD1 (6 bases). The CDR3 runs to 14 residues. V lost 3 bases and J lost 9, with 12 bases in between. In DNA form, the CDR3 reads TGTGCCAGCAGTTTTTCGGGGGCTAGTTCACCCCTCCACTTT. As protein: CASSFSGASSPLHF.

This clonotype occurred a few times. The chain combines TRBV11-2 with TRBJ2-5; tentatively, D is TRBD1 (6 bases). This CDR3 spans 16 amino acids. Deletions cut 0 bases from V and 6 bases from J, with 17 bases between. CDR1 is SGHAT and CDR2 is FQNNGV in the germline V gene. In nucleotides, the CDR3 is TGTGCCAGCAGCTTAGAGAGACAGGCGGTCGGTAAGACCCAGTACTTC. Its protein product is CASSLERQAVGKTQYF.

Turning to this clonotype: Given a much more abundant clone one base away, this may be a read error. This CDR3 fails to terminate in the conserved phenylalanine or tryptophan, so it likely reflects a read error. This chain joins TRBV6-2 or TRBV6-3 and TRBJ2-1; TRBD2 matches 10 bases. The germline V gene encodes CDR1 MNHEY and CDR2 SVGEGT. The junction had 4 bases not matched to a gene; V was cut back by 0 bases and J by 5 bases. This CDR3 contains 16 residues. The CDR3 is CASSYSEGLAHNEQFV. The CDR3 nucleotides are TGTGCCAGCAGTTACTCCGAGGGACTAGCGCACAATGAGCAGTTCGTC.

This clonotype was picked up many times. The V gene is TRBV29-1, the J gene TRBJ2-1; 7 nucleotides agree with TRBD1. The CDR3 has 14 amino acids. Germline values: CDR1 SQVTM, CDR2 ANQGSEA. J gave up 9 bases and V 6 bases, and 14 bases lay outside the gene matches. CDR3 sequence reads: CSVEYRDSLGEQFF. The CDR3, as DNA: TGCAGCGTAGAGTACCGGGACAGCTTGGGTGAGCAGTTCTTC.

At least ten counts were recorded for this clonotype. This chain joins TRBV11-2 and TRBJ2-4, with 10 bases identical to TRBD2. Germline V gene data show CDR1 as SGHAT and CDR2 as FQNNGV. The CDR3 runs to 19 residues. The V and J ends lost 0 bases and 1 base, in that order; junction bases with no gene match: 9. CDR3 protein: CASSLEGSGRAGAKNIQYF. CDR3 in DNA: TGTGCCAGCAGCTTAGAGGGGAGCGGGAGGGCCGGGGCCAAAAACATTCAGTACTTC.

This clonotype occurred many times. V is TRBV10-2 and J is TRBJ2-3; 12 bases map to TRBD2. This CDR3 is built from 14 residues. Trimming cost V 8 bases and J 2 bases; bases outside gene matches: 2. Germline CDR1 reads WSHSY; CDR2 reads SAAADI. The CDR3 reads CASRLAGDTDTQYF. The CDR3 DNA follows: TGCGCCAGCCGACTAGCGGGGGACACAGATACGCAGTATTTT.

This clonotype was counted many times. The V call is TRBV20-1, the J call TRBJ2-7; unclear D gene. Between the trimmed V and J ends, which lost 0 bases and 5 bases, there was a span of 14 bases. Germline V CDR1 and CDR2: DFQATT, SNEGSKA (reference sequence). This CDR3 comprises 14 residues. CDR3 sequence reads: CSARDLRGLHEQYF. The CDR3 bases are TGCAGTGCTAGAGACCTTAGAGGCCTCCACGAGCAGTACTTC.

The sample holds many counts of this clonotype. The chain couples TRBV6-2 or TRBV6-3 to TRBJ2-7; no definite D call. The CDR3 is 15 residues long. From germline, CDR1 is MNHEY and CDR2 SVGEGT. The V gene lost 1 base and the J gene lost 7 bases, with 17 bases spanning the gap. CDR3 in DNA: TGTGCCAGCAGTTACTTGTCCACGGCGTCTGGGGAGCAGTACTTC. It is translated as CASSYLSTASGEQYF.

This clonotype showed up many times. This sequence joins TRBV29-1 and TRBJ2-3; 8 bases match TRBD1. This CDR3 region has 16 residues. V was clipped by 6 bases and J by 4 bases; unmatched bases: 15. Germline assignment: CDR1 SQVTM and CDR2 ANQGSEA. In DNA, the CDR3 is TGCAGCGTGACCCCCGGCAGGGGGCAGGGAGCAGATACGCAGTATTTT. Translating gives CSVTPGRGQGADTQYF.

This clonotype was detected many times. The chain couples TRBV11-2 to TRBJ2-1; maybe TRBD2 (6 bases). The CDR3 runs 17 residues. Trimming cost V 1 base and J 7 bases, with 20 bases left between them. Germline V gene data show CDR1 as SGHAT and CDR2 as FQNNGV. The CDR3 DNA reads TGTGCCAGCAGCTTAGTCGAAACAGGTCCCGGAGGGAATGAGCAGTTCTTC. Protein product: CASSLVETGPGGNEQFF.

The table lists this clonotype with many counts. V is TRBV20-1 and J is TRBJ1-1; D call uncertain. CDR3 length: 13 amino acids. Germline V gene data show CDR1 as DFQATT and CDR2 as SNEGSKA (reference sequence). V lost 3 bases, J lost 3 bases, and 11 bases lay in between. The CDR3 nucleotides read TGCAGTGCTAGGGGTGGCGTTGACACTGAAGCTTTCTTT. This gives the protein CSARGGVDTEAFF.

CDR3 DNA: TGTGCCAGCAGTTCGGATACCGGGACAGGAAATGAAAAACTGTTTTTT. Protein product: CASSSDTGTGNEKLFF. The V and J genes are TRBV27 and TRBJ1-4, with 8 bases fitting TRBD1. CDR3 length: 16 residues. With 4 bases clipped from V and 5 bases from J, the junction kept 9 bases outside the gene matches. CDR1 MNHEY and CDR2 SMNVEV come from the germline V gene (reference sequence).

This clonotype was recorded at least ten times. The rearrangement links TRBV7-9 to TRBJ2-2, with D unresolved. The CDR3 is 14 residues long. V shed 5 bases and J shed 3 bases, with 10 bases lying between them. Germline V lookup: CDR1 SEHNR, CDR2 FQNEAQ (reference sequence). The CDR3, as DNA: TGTGCCAGCAGCAACCCCCTATACACCGGGGAGCTGTTTTTT. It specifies CASSNPLYTGELFF.

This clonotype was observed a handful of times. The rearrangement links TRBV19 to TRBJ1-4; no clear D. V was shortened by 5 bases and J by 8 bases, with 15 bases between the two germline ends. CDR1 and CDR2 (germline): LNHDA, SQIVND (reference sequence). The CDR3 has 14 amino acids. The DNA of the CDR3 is TGTGCCAGTAGTGAACTTCGGGCCTCAGAAAAACTGTTTTTT. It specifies CASSELRASEKLFF.

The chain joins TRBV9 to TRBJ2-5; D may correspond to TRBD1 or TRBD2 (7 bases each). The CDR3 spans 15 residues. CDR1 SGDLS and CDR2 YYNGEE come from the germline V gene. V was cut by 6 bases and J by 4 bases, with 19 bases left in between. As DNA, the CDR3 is TGTGCCAGCAACCAGGGGGGGAGCAGGATAGAGACCCAGTACTTC. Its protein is CASNQGGSRIETQYF.

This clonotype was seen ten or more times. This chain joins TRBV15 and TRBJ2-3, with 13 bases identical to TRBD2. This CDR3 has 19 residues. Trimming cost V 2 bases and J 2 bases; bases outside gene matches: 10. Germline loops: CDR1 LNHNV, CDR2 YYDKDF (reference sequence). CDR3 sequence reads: CATSRRGTSGKLFTDTQYF. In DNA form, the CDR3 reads TGTGCCACCAGCAGAAGAGGGACTAGCGGGAAGTTGTTCACAGATACGCAGTATTTT.

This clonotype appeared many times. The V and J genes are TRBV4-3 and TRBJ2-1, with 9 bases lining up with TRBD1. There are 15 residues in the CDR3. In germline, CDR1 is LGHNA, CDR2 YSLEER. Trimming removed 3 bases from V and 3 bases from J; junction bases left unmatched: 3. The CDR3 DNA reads TGCGCCAGCAGCCAGGGACAGGGCGACTACAATGAGCAGTTCTTC. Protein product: CASSQGQGDYNEQFF.

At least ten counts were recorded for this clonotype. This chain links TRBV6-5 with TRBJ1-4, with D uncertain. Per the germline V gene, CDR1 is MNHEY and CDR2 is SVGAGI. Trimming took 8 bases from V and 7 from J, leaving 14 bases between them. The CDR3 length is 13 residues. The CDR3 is CASGRRPSEKLFF. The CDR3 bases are TGTGCCAGCGGTCGTAGACCCAGTGAAAAACTGTTTTTT.

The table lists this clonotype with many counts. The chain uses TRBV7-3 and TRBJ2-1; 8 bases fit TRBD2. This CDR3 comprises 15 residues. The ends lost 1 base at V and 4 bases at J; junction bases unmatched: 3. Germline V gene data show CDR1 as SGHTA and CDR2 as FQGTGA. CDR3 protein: CASSLIVAGYNEQFF. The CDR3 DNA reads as TGTGCCAGCAGCTTAATTGTAGCGGGGTACAATGAGCAGTTCTTC.

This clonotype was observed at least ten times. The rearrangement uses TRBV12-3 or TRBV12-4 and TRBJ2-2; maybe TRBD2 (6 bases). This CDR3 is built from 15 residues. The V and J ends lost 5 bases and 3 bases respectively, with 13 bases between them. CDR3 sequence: CASSPRGADTGELFF. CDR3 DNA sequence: TGTGCCAGCAGTCCGCGGGGCGCGGACACCGGGGAGCTGTTTTTT.

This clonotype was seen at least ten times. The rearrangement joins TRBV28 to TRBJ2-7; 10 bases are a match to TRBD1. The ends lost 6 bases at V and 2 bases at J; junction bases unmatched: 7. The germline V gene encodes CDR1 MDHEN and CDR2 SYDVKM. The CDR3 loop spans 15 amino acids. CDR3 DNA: TGTGCCAGCAGCGCAGGGACAGGGGCCGCCTACGAGCAGTACTTC. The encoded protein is CASSAGTGAAYEQYF.

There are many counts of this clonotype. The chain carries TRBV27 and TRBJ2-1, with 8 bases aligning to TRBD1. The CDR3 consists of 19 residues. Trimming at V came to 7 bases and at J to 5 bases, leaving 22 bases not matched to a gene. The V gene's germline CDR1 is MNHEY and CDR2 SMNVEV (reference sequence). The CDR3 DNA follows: TGTGCCAGCACACCTGTTGGGACAGGTGTGCCATCGACTCACAATGAGCAGTTCTTC. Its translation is CASTPVGTGVPSTHNEQFF.

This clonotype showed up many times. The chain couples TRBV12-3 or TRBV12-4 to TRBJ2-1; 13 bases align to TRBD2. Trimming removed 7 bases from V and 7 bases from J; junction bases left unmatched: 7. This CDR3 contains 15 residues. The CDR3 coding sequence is TGTGCCAGCACCAACCCGACTAGCGGGGGGAATGAGCAGTTCTTC. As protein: CASTNPTSGGNEQFF.